These 23 T cell receptor beta chains came from one sample sequenced in a study of blood T cell repertoires in COVID-19. Measured with immunoSEQ multiplex PCR; TCRdb has only the in-frame clones, and not every one. In the table there are some 490,000 clones, roughly nine tenths of which are singletons. Source material: PBMCs or T cells enriched from blood (not recorded which). The receptor source for this set is a woman aged 55-69 years who had recovered from COVID-19.

This chain links TRBV19 with TRBJ2-7; the match to TRBD1 covers 8 bases. Trimming removed 5 bases from V and 2 bases from J; junction bases left unmatched: 5. The CDR3 length is 14 residues. Germline V gene sequence: CDR1 LNHDA, CDR2 SQIVND (reference sequence). The CDR3 DNA is TGTGCCAGTAGTCGACAGGGGTCCCCCTACGAGCAGTACTTC. It specifies CASSRQGSPYEQYF.

The rearrangement joins TRBV11-2 to TRBJ2-4; weak D call: TRBD1 (5 bases). The CDR3 is made up of 18 amino acids. Trimming removed 5 bases at V and 1 base at J, with 21 bases between. Germline V CDR1 and CDR2: SGHAT, FQNNGV. In DNA form, the CDR3 reads TGTGCCAGCAGCCAATTCAAGGGGCCAGGTGGGGCCAAAAACATTCAGTACTTC. Amino acid sequence: CASSQFKGPGGAKNIQYF.

Of note for this clone: Other DNA sequences in this specimen translate into the identical CDR3. The gene calls are TRBV3-1 (or the pseudogene TRBV3-2) and TRBJ2-1, with 12 bases fitting TRBD2. CDR3 length: 14 residues. The V segment lost 4 bases and the J segment 9 bases; nucleotides outside the gene matches: 4. Germline values: CDR1 LGHDT, CDR2 YNNKEL (reference sequence). The CDR3 nucleotides read TGTGCCAGCAGCCTCGGGACTAGCGGGCGTGAGCAGTTCTTC. It specifies CASSLGTSGREQFF.

The V and J genes are TRBV11-2 and TRBJ1-4; 10 bases map to TRBD1. V shed 6 bases and J 3 bases; nucleotides not matched to a gene: 13. CDR1 is SGHAT and CDR2 is FQNNGV in the germline V gene. This CDR3 spans 18 amino acids. The CDR3 loop is CASSFPGTGVFANEKLFF. DNA of the CDR3: TGTGCCAGCAGTTTCCCCGGGACAGGGGTTTTTGCTAATGAAAAACTGTTTTTT.

This clone came up a few times. The CDR3 DNA reads as TGTGCCAGCAGCCGGACAGGGGAAGGGAACAATGAGCAGTTCTTC. It yields the protein CASSRTGEGNNEQFF. V usage is TRBV5-4 and J usage is TRBJ2-1, with 9 bases fitting TRBD1. Germline CDR1 and CDR2: SGHNT and YYREEE (reference sequence). The V segment lost 4 bases and the J segment 5 bases; nucleotides outside the gene matches: 7. The CDR3 runs to 15 residues.

The CDR3 bases are TGTGCCACCAGCAGAGGGCAGGGGCCGATTAACACCGGGGAGCTGTTTTTT. This codes for CATSRGQGPINTGELFF. The J gene is TRBJ2-2, the V gene TRBV15; D might be TRBD1 (6 bases). Germline V CDR1 and CDR2: LNHNV, YYDKDF (reference sequence). V was cut by 1 base and J by 2 bases, with 14 bases left in between. The CDR3 has 17 residues.

The rearrangement joins TRBV19 to TRBJ1-2; 9 bases agree with TRBD1. Germline CDR1 is LNHDA and CDR2 is SQIVND (reference sequence). The CDR3 is made up of 13 amino acids. V dropped 8 bases and J dropped 8; count of bases not matched to a gene: 9. CDR3 bases: TGTGCCAGTGGACCGACAGGGGGTCTCGGCTACACCTTC. Its protein is CASGPTGGLGYTF.

The chain joins TRBV7-8 to TRBJ1-1; D unclear. V lost 3 bases and J lost 5, with 13 bases in between. Germline CDR1 reads SGHVS; CDR2 reads FQNEAQ. CDR3 size: 14 residues. CDR3 nucleotides: TGTGCCAGCAGCTTGAGAGATGGAGGGACTGAAGCTTTCTTT. Protein: CASSLRDGGTEAFF.

The CDR3 is CASSDWNTEAFF. CDR3 in DNA: TGTGCCAGCAGTGACTGGAACACTGAAGCTTTCTTT. The chain combines TRBV12-3 or TRBV12-4 with TRBJ1-1, with no clear D. V gave up 5 bases and J gave up 1 base, with 5 bases separating them. This CDR3 has 12 amino acids.

The chain has TRBV2 and TRBJ2-2; D is uncertain. The V gene lost 0 bases and the J gene lost 5 bases, with 4 bases spanning the gap. Germline V gene data show CDR1 as SNHLY and CDR2 as FYNNEI. CDR3 size: 13 residues. The CDR3, as DNA: TGTGCCAGCAGTGAAGCGCGAACCGGGGAGCTGTTTTTT. It yields the protein CASSEARTGELFF.

This chain uses TRBV10-2 with TRBJ2-1; 7 bases agree with TRBD1. Germline lookup yields CDR1 WSHSY and CDR2 SAAADI. V gave up 8 bases and J gave up 11 bases; unmatched junction bases: 9. This CDR3 has 12 residues. For the CDR3, the DNA is TGCGCCAGCTCTGACCCGACAGGGAAGCAGTTCTTC. Translation gives CASSDPTGKQFF.

V and J are TRBV6-1 and TRBJ1-6; D gene ambiguous. CDR1 MNHNS and CDR2 SASEGT come from the germline V gene. The CDR3 loop spans 13 amino acids. Trimming removed 9 bases at V and 0 bases at J, with 6 bases between. CDR3 DNA: TGTGCCAGTCACAGCTCCTATAATTCACCCCTCCACTTT. It translates to CASHSSYNSPLHF.

The chain has TRBV10-3 and TRBJ1-1, with a weak D call TRBD1 (6 bases). Germline CDR1 and CDR2: ENHRY and SYGVKD. V lost 0 bases and J 10 bases, leaving 15 bases between the germline ends. The CDR3 has 14 amino acids. In nucleotides, the CDR3 is TGTGCCATCAGTGAGTCAGGCGGGGGGCGGACAGCTTTCTTT. Amino acid sequence: CAISESGGGRTAFF.

The chain employs TRBV2 and TRBJ2-3, with a possible D match to TRBD1 (6 bases). The V end lost 5 bases, the J end lost 0 bases, and 12 bases lay between the germline ends. CDR1 and CDR2 from the germline V gene are SNHLY and FYNNEI. The CDR3 length is 15 residues. The CDR3 nucleotides read TGTGCCAGCAGTTCCGGGACATTTAGCACAGATACGCAGTATTTT. The encoded protein is CASSSGTFSTDTQYF.

The chain employs TRBV9 and TRBJ1-1; D call uncertain. Germline assignment: CDR1 SGDLS and CDR2 YYNGEE. Trimming pared 5 bases from V and 6 bases from J, leaving 14 bases between. The CDR3 consists of 13 residues. The chain's CDR3 is CASSSGLRAEAFF. CDR3 coding DNA: TGTGCCAGCAGTAGTGGGCTGAGGGCTGAAGCTTTCTTT.

The V gene is TRBV4-1, the J gene TRBJ2-1; TRBD2 aligns across 13 bases. Germline trimming cut 2 bases from V and 2 bases from J; bases unmatched to any gene: 18. The CDR3 loop spans 22 amino acids. Germline assignment: CDR1 MGHRA and CDR2 YSYEKL. CDR3 sequence: CASSQFPLTSGGSGPAYNEQFF. DNA for the CDR3: TGCGCCAGCAGCCAATTCCCCCTGACTAGCGGGGGGTCAGGCCCGGCCTACAATGAGCAGTTCTTC.

This clone was observed a single time. The V call is TRBV11-2, the J call TRBJ2-7; 7 bases fit TRBD1. Germline CDR1 and CDR2: SGHAT and FQNNGV. The V and J ends lost 4 bases and 2 bases, in that order; junction bases with no gene match: 5. The CDR3 is 14 amino acids. DNA for the CDR3: TGTGCCAGCAGCTACGGGACAGCTGCCTACGAGCAGTACGTC. This sequence encodes CASSYGTAAYEQYV.

This sequence joins TRBV13 and TRBJ2-3; weak D call: TRBD2 (5 bases). This CDR3 has 15 amino acids. Germline values: CDR1 PRHDT, CDR2 FYEKMQ (reference sequence). Trimming pared 5 bases from V and 3 bases from J, leaving 15 bases between. The CDR3 bases are TGTGCCAGCAGCCCAGTCGGGGTAGCGACAGATACGCAGTATTTT. Encoded protein: CASSPVGVATDTQYF.

V and J are TRBV7-9 and TRBJ1-1; the match to TRBD1 covers 7 bases. From germline, CDR1 is SEHNR and CDR2 FQNEAQ (reference sequence). After removal of 0 bases from V and 4 bases from J, the junction contained 5 bases not matched to a gene. The CDR3 runs 15 residues. The CDR3 DNA reads TGTGCCAGCAGCTTAGCCCTGGGACAGATCACTGAAGCTTTCTTT. This gives the protein CASSLALGQITEAFF.

The V and J genes are TRBV23-1 and TRBJ1-1; possibly TRBD1 for D (6 bases). TRBV23-1 is noted as an ORF with a role that remains uncertain. V was trimmed by 7 bases and J by 2 bases, leaving 26 bases between them. The CDR3 contains 18 residues. CDR3 in amino acids: CASKEQGTYLFPNTEAFF. The CDR3 DNA follows: TGCGCCAGCAAGGAACAGGGAACATATCTGTTCCCTAACACTGAAGCTTTCTTT.

This chain joins TRBV4-1 and TRBJ2-7, with TRBD1 matching over 9 bases. Looked up from germline, CDR1 is MGHRA and CDR2 is YSYEKL. Trimming at V came to 4 bases and at J to 0 bases, leaving 4 bases not matched to a gene. This CDR3 has 15 amino acids. CDR3 nucleotides: TGCGCCAGCAGCCCCTGGACAGGGGTCTCCTACGAGCAGTACTTC. Amino acid sequence: CASSPWTGVSYEQYF.

The V gene is TRBV27, the J gene TRBJ2-3, with D perhaps matching TRBD2 (6 bases). CDR3 length: 14 amino acids. Trimming took off 7 bases at V and 0 bases at J, with 11 bases between the two ends. Per germline, CDR1 MNHEY and CDR2 SMNVEV (reference sequence). For the CDR3, the DNA is TGTGCCAGCACTTGGCGGGGAAGCACAGATACGCAGTATTTT. Translating gives CASTWRGSTDTQYF.

A single count supports this clone. The chain is built from TRBV15 and TRBJ2-7; D remains unclear. Trimming removed 1 base at V and 2 bases at J, with 12 bases between. Germline V gene sequence: CDR1 LNHNV, CDR2 YYDKDF (reference sequence). The CDR3 contains 15 residues. This CDR3 is CATSRALVVPYEQYV. The CDR3 DNA sequence: TGTGCCACCAGCAGAGCCCTAGTGGTCCCCTACGAGCAGTACGTC.